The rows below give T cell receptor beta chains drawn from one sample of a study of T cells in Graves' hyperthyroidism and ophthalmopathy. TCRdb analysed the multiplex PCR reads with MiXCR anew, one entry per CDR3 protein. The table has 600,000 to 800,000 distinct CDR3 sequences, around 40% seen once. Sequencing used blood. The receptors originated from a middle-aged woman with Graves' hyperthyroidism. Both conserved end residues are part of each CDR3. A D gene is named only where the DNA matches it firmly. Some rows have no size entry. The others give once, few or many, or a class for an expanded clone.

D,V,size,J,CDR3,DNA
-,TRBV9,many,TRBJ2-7,CASSLSTVSYEQYF,TGTGCCAGCAGCCTCTCGACAGTATCCTACGAGCAGTACTTC
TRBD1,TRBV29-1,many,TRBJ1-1,CSVDEGWDRGRIGKAFF,TGCAGCGTTGATGAAGGGTGGGACAGGGGCCGTATAGGGAAAGCTTTCTTT
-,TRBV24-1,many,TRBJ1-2,CATFSADPLDYGYTF,TGTGCCACCTTTTCGGCTGATCCATTGGACTATGGCTACACCTTC
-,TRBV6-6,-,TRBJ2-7,CASSSRVGVSSYEQYF,TGTGCCAGCAGCTCTCGGGTGGGGGTAAGCTCCTACGAGCAGTACTTC
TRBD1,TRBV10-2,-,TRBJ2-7,CASSEWTGAGSYEQYF,TGTGCCAGCAGTGAGTGGACAGGGGCCGGGTCCTACGAGCAGTACTTC
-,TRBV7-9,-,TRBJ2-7,CASSWQADSPQYF,TGTGCCAGCAGTTGGCAAGCGGACAGTCCTCAGTACTTC
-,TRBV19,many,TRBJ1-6,CASRDVDNSPLHF,TGTGCCAGCCGGGACGTAGATAATTCACCCCTCCACTTT
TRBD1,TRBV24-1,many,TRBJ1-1,CATGTGMNTEAFF,TGTGCCACAGGGACAGGGATGAACACTGAAGCTTTCTTT
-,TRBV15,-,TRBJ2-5,CATSPHRTTTTQYF,TGTGCCACCAGCCCACACCGGACTACTACCACCCAGTACTTC
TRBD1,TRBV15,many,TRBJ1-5,CATSSTGTAQPQHF,TGTGCCACCAGCAGTACCGGGACAGCACAGCCCCAGCATTTT
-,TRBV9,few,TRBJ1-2,CASSVGWERYGYTF,TGTGCCAGCAGCGTGGGTTGGGAGCGCTATGGCTACACCTTC
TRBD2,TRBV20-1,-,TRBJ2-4,CSAHLAGGKNIQYF,TGCAGTGCGCATCTAGCGGGAGGGAAAAACATTCAGTACTTC
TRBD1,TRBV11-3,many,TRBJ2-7,CASSSRGQADYEQYF,TGTGCCAGCAGCTCGAGGGGACAGGCCGACTACGAGCAGTACTTC
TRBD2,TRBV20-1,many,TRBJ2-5,CSARDGLAGVETQYF,TGCAGTGCTAGAGATGGGCTAGCGGGGGTTGAGACCCAGTACTTC
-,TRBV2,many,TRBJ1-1,CASSAVQGGNTGAFF,TGTGCCAGCAGTGCCGTGCAGGGAGGAAACACTGGAGCTTTCTTT
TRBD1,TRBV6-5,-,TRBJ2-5,CASSGQVGQETQYF,TGTGCCAGCAGTGGACAGGTGGGTCAAGAGACCCAGTACTTC
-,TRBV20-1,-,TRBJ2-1,CSAFRAWESRNEQFF,TGCAGTGCTTTTAGGGCGTGGGAGTCGCGTAATGAGCAGTTCTTC
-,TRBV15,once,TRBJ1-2,CATSRDPGGYTF,TGTGCCACCAGCAGAGATCCGGGGGGCTACACCTTC
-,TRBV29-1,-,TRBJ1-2,CSVEDVRGYGYTF,TGCAGCGTTGAAGATGTACGGGGGTATGGCTACACCTTC
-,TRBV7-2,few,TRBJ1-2,CASSQDSGVGLEGYTF,TGTGCCAGCAGCCAAGATAGCGGGGTTGGTCTGGAGGGCTACACCTTC
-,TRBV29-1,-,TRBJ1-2,CSLADAGLYGYTF,TGCAGCTTAGCGGATGCAGGACTTTATGGCTACACCTTC
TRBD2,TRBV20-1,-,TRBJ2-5,CSATVYGRGLLLADQETQYF,TGCAGTGCTACGGTCTACGGCCGGGGACTACTACTAGCGGATCAAGAGACCCAGTACTTC